This T cell receptor (beta chain) stems from a study of Siglec-9 on CD8 T cells in melanoma. The J segment lost 3 bases and the V segment lost 5 bases, leaving 7 bases of the junction unmatched. CDR3 length: 14 amino acids. CDR1 MDHEN and CDR2 SYDVKM come from the germline V gene. Sequenced by immunoSEQ multiplex PCR; TCRdb stores in-frame clones only, minus some. The data show some 39,000 clones, about 80% seen once. V and J are TRBV28 and TRBJ2-7; 7 positions agree with TRBD2. This sequence originates from a human donor in good health. The sample taken for sequencing was Siglec-9- CD8+ T cells sorted from blood. The CDR3 region has the DNA TGTGCCAGCAGTCGGGGGGTAGCCTTCTACGAGCAGTACTTC. This encodes CASSRGVAFYEQYF.